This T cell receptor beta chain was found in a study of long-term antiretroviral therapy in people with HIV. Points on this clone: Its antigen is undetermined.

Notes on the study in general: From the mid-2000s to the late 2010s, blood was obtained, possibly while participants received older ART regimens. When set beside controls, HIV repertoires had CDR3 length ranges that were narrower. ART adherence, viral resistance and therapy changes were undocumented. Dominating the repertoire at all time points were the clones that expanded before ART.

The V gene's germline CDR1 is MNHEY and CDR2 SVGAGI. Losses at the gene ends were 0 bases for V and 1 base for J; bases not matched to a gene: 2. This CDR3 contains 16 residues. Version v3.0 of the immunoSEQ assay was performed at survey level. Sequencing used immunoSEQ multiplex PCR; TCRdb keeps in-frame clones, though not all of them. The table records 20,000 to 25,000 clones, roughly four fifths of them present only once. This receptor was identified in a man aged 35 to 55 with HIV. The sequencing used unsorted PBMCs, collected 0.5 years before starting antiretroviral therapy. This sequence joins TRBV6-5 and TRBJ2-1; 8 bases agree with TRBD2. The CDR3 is CASSYSAGASYNEQFF. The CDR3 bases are TGTGCCAGCAGTTACTCAGCGGGGGCGTCCTACAATGAGCAGTTCTTC.